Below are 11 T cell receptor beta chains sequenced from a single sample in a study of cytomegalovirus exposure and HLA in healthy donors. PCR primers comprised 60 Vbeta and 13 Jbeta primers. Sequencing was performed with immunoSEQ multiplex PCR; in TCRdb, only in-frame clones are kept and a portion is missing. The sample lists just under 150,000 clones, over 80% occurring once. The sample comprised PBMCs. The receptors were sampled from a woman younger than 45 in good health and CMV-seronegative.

CDR3 in DNA: TGTGCCAGCAGCGGCCCCGTCCCGGGACAGGGAGGCGATACGCAGTATTTT. Amino acids: CASSGPVPGQGGDTQYF. The rearrangement links TRBV13 to TRBJ2-3; 9 positions agree with TRBD1. This CDR3 has 17 amino acids. The V gene end was trimmed by 5 bases and the J gene end by 6 bases; junction bases not matched to a gene: 15. Germline V CDR1 and CDR2: PRHDT, FYEKMQ (reference sequence).

The CDR3 spells CASSPRGTGNTIYF. In DNA form, the CDR3 reads TGTGCCAGCAGTCCCAGGGGAACTGGAAACACCATATATTTT. The genes are TRBV27 and TRBJ1-3; possibly TRBD1 for D (6 bases). V was shortened by 5 bases and J by 2 bases, with 10 bases between the two germline ends. The CDR3 is made up of 14 amino acids. CDR1 and CDR2 (germline): MNHEY, SMNVEV (reference sequence).

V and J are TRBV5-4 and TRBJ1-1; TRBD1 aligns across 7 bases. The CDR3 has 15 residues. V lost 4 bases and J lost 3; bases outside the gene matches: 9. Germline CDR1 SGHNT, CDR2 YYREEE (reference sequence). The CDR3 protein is CASSPNRGMDTEAFF. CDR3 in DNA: TGTGCCAGCAGCCCAAACAGGGGTATGGACACTGAAGCTTTCTTT. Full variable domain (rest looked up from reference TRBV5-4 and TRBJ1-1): ETGVTQSPTHLIKTRGQQVTLRCSSQSGHNTVSWYQQALGQGPQFIFQYYREEENGRGNFPPRFSGLQFPNYSSELNVNALELDDSALYLCASSPNRGMDTEAFFGQGTRLTVV.

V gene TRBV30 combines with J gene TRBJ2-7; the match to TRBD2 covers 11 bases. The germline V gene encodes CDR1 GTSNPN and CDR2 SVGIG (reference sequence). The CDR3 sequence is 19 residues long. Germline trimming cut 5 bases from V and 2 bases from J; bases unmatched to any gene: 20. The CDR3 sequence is CAWSQAFGETSGNTYEQYF. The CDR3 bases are TGTGCCTGGTCCCAAGCGTTCGGGGAGACTAGCGGGAATACCTACGAGCAGTACTTC.

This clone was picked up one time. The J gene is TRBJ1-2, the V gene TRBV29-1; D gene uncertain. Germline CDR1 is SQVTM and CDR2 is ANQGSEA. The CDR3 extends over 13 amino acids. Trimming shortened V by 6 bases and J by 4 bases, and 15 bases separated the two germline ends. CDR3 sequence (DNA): TGCAGCGTCACCCCAGTTGGCCGCTATGGCTACACCTTC. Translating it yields CSVTPVGRYGYTF.

The CDR3 loop is CASSSGGTGLYEQFF. CDR3 nucleotide sequence: TGTGCCAGCAGCTCTGGGGGGACAGGGTTGTACGAGCAGTTCTTC. This chain joins TRBV11-2 and TRBJ2-1, with 9 bases fitting TRBD1. The CDR3 runs 15 residues. Germline lookup yields CDR1 SGHAT and CDR2 FQNNGV. The J segment lost 10 bases and the V segment lost 4 bases, leaving 11 bases of the junction unmatched.

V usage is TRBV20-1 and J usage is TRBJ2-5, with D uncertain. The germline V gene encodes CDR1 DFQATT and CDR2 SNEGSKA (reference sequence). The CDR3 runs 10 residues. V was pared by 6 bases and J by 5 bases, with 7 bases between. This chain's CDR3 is CSAPIETQYF. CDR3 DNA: TGCAGTGCGCCTATCGAGACCCAGTACTTC.

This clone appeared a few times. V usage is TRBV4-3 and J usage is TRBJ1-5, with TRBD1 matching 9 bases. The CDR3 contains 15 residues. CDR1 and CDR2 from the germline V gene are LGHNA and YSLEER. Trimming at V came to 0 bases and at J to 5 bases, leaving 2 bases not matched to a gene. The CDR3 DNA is TGCGCCAGCAGCCAAGATGGGACAGGGTATCAGCCCCAGCATTTT. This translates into CASSQDGTGYQPQHF.

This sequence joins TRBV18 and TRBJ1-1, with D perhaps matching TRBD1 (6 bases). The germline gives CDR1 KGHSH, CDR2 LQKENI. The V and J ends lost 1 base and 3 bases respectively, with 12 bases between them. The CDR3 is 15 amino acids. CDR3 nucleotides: TGTGCCAGCTCACCACTTAGGTCAGGGGACACTGAAGCTTTCTTT. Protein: CASSPLRSGDTEAFF.

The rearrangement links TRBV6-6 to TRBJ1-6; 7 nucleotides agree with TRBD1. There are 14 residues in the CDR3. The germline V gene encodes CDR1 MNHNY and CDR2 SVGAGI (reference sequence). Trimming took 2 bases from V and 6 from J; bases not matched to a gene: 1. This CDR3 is CASSYRDSNSPLHF. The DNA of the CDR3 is TGTGCCAGCAGTTACCGGGACAGTAATTCACCCCTCCACTTT.

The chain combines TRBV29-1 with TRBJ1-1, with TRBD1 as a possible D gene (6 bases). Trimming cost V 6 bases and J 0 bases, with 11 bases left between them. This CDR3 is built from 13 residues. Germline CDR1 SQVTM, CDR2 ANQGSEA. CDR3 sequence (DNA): TGCAGCGTAGGGGGGGGTATGAACACTGAAGCTTTCTTT. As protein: CSVGGGMNTEAFF.